This T cell receptor (beta chain) derives from a study of patients and donors after allogeneic stem cell transplantation (dated by TCRdb to about 2020). This clonotype was seen at least ten times. The clone's antigen remains unknown. The sample holds no much larger clone one base away, and base qualities are not on file. Receptors were amplified or captured by RT-PCR. Sequencing was carried out with a NextSeq 550. TCRdb reworked the public reads: Q25 trimming with fastp, MiXCR clone assembly, productive beta chains retained. Merged by CDR3 protein, the rows form single entries marked with the most common genes and DNA. The sample records hundreds of thousands of distinct CDR3 sequences, 11% to 15% of which are singletons. The leading ten clones occupy around a tenth of the sample. The germline V gene encodes CDR1 MNHNS and CDR2 SASEGT. From its cysteine to its phenylalanine, the CDR3 spans 15 amino acids. The entry retains the CDR3 DNA only, 45 bases that are in frame from base 1. At the junction V is shortened by 7 bases and J by 6 bases, with 19 bases in between.

The TCR sequence derives from a human donor who was either an allogeneic HSCT recipient or a stem cell or donor lymphocyte infusion donor (not recorded which). It is not recorded whose cells these are; they may come from a transplant donor. This chain is built from TRBV6-1 and TRBJ2-4; the D gene may be TRBD1 or TRBD2, since each aligns over 7 bases. Sequenced input: blood, either unsorted or a sorted T cell fraction (not recorded which). The sequenced DNA is TGTGCCAGCACCAGGGGGGGGGCGACGGTAAACATTCAGTACTTC. This is translated as CASTRGGATVNIQYF.